This T cell receptor beta chain was documented in a study of identical twins. TCRdb used MiXCR to reprocess the 5' RACE reads, holding one entry per CDR3 protein. Counted here are about 460,000 distinct CDR3 sequences, 14% occurring once; the ten biggest clones make up over 0.5%. V was pared by 5 bases and J by 0 bases, with 11 bases between. Germline loops: CDR1 DFQATT, CDR2 SNEGSKA (reference sequence). CDR3 length: 14 amino acids. In addition, the sample was reused for a study of yellow fever vaccine responses in identical twins.

Sequencing was performed on CD4+ T cells sorted from blood. The chain has TRBV20-1 and TRBJ1-5, with D unresolved. The TCR comes from a woman aged 18-29 years in good health. CDR3 sequence reads: CSAWDPHSNQPQHF. CDR3 DNA: TGCAGTGCTTGGGATCCCCATAGCAATCAGCCCCAGCATTTT.